One T cell receptor (beta chain) is described in this entry. With 2 bases removed from V and 5 bases from J, the gap between germline ends came to 13 bases. This CDR3 has 15 amino acids. Germline CDR1 reads SNHLY; CDR2 reads FYNNEI. The protocol was immunoSEQ multiplex PCR, while the TCRdb copy is restricted to in-frame clones and leaves out a portion. The sample lists 100,000 to 150,000 clones, more than 70% seen once, with 3% to 4% in the top ten. The data stem from a study of blood T cell repertoires in COVID-19. Study-wide context: Both acute and convalescent COVID-19 samples were obtained from the United States, Italy and Spain.

The sequence derives from a man between 60 and 75 years old with acute or convalescent COVID-19. Sequenced sample: peripheral blood. V gene TRBV2 combines with J gene TRBJ2-1; D not resolved. In DNA form, the CDR3 reads TGTGCCAGCAGTGAAACGACTGGCATTAACAATGAGCAGTTCTTC. Translated, it gives CASSETTGINNEQFF.